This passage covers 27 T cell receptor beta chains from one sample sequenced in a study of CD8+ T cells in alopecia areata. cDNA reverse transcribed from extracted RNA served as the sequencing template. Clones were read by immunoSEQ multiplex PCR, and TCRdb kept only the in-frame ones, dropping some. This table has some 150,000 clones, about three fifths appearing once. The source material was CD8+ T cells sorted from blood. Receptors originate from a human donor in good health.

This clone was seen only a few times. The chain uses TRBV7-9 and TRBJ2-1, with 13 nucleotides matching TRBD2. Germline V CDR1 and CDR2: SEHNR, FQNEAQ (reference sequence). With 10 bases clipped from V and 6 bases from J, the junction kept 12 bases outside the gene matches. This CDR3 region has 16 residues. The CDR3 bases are TGTGCCACCGGACTAGCGGGAGTGTCTGTGTCCAATGAGCAGTTCTTC. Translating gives CATGLAGVSVSNEQFF.

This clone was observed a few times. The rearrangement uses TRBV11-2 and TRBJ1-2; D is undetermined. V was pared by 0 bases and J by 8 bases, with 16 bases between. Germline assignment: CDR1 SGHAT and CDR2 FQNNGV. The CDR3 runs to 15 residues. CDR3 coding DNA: TGTGCCAGCAGCTTAGATATTTGGGAGGCTGAAGGCTACACCTTC. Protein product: CASSLDIWEAEGYTF.

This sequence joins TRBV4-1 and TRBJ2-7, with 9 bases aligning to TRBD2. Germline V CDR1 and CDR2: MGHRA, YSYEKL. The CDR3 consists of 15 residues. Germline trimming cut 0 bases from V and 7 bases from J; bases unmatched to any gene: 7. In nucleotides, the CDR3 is TGCGCCAGCAGCCAAGAAGGACTAGCGCTGGGGGAGCAGTACTTC. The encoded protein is CASSQEGLALGEQYF.

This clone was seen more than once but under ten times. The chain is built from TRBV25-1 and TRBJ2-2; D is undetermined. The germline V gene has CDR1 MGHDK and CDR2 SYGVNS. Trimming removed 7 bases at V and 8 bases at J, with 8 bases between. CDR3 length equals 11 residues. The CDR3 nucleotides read TGTGCCAGCACAGGTTCTGGGGAGCTGTTTTTT. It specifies CASTGSGELFF.

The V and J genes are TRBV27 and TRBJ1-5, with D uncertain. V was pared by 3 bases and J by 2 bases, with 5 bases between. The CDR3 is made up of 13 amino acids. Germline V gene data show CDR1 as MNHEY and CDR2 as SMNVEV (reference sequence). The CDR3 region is CASSFGRNQPQHF. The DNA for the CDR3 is TGTGCCAGCAGTTTTGGCCGCAATCAGCCCCAGCATTTT.

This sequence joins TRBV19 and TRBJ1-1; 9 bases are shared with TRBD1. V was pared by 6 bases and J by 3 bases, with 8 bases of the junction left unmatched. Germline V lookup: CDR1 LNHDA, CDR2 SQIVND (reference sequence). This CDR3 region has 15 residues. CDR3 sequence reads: CASSPDRGIDTEAFF. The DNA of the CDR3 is TGTGCCAGTAGCCCCGACAGGGGGATTGACACTGAAGCTTTCTTT.

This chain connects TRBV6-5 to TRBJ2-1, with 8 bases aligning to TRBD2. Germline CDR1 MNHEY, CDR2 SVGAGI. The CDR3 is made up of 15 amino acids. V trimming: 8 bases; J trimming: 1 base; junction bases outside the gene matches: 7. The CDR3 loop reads CASATGGRSYNEQFF. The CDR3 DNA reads TGTGCCAGCGCTACCGGCGGGAGGTCCTACAATGAGCAGTTCTTC.

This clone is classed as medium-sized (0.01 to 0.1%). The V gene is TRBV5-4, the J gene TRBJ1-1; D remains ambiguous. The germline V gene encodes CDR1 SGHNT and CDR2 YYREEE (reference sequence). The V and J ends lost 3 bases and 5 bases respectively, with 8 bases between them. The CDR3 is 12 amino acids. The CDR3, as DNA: TGTGCCAGCAGCTGGGAGAGTACTGAAGCTTTCTTT. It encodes CASSWESTEAFF.

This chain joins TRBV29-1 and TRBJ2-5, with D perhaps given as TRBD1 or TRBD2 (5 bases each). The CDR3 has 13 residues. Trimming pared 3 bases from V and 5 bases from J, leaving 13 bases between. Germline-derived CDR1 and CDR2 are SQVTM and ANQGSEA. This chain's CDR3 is CSVDGAKGETQYF. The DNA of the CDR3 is TGCAGCGTTGACGGGGCCAAGGGGGAGACCCAGTACTTC.

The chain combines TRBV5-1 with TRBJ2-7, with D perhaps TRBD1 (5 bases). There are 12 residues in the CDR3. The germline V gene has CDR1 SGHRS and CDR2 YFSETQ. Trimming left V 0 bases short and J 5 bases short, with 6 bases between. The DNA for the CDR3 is TGCGCCAGCAGCTTGGGGACAAACGAGCAGTACTTC. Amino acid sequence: CASSLGTNEQYF. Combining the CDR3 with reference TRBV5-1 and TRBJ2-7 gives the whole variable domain KAGVTQTPRYLIKTRGQQVTLSCSPISGHRSVSWYQQTPGQGLQFLFEYFSETQRNKGNFPGRFSGRQFSNSRSEMNVSTLELGDSALYLCASSLGTNEQYFGPGTRLTVT.

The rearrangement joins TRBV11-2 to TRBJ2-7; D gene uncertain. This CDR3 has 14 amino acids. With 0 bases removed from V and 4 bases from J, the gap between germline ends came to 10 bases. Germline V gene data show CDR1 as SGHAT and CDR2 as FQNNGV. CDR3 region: CASSLEGLEYEQYF. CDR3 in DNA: TGTGCCAGCAGCTTAGAAGGGTTAGAATACGAGCAGTACTTC. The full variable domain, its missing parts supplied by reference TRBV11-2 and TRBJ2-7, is EAGVAQSPRYKIIEKRQSVAFWCNPISGHATLYWYQQILGQGPKLLIQFQNNGVVDDSQLPKDRFSAERLKGVDSTLKIQPAKLEDSAVYLCASSLEGLEYEQYFGPGTRLTVT.

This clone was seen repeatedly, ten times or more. The CDR3 loop is CASSHWTRGNEQYF. CDR3 DNA: TGTGCCAGCAGCCACTGGACCCGAGGCAACGAGCAGTACTTC. The chain couples TRBV5-6 to TRBJ2-7; unclear D gene. Germline CDR1 is SGHDT and CDR2 is YYEEEE. Trimming removed 4 bases from V and 5 bases from J, with 16 bases in between. The CDR3 extends over 14 amino acids.

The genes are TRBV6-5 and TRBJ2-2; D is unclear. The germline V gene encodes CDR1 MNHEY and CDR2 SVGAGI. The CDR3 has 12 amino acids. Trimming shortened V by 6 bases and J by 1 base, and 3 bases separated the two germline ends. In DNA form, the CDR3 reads TGTGCCAGCAGGAAGAACACCGGGGAGCTGTTTTTT. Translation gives CASRKNTGELFF.

As DNA, the CDR3 is TGTGCCAGCAGCCCCGAGGCATCGACGGTTGGGCAGTTCTTC. This sequence encodes CASSPEASTVGQFF. V gene TRBV11-2 combines with J gene TRBJ2-1; D not resolved. Germline CDR1 and CDR2: SGHAT and FQNNGV. CDR3 length: 14 amino acids. V lost 5 bases and J lost 12, with 20 bases in between. Filled out from reference TRBV11-2 and TRBJ2-1, the complete variable domain reads EAGVAQSPRYKIIEKRQSVAFWCNPISGHATLYWYQQILGQGPKLLIQFQNNGVVDDSQLPKDRFSAERLKGVDSTLKIQPAKLEDSAVYLCASSPEASTVGQFFGPGTRLTVL.

The CDR3 is CSVGLGAGELFF. The CDR3 DNA sequence: TGCAGCGTTGGTCTTGGGGCCGGGGAGCTGTTTTTT. The gene calls are TRBV29-1 and TRBJ2-2; D remains ambiguous. Germline loops: CDR1 SQVTM, CDR2 ANQGSEA. V was shortened by 4 bases and J by 6 bases, with 9 bases between the two germline ends. This CDR3 has 12 amino acids.

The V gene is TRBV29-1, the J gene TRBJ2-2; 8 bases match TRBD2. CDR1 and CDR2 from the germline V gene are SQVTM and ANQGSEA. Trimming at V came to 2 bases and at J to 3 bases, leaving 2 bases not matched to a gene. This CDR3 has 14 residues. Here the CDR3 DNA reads TGCAGCGTTGAAAGCGGGAGATACACCGGGGAGCTGTTTTTT. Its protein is CSVESGRYTGELFF.

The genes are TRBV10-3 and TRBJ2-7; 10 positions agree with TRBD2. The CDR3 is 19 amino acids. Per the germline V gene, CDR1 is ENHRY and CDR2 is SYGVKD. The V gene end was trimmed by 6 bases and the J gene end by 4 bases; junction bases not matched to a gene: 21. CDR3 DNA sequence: TGTGCCATCAGGAGGGGGACTAGCGAGAACCTAGACCGACCTTACGAGCAGTACTTC. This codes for CAIRRGTSENLDRPYEQYF.

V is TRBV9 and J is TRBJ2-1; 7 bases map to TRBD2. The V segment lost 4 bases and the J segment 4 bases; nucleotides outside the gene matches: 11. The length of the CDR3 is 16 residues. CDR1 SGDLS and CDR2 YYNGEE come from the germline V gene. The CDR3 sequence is CASSPLSSGGYNEQFF. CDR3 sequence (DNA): TGTGCCAGCAGCCCCCTCAGCTCGGGGGGTTACAATGAGCAGTTCTTC.

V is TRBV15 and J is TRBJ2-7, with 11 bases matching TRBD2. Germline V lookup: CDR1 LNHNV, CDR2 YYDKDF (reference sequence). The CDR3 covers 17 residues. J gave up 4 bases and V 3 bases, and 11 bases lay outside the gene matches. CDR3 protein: CATSSGLWASGRYEQYF. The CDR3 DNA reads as TGTGCCACCAGCAGTGGTCTCTGGGCTAGCGGGAGGTACGAGCAGTACTTC.

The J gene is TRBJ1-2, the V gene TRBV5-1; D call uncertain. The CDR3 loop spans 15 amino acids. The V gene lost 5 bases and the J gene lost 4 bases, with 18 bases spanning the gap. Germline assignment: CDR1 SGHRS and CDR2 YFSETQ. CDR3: CASRRNPGVRYGYTF. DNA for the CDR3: TGCGCCAGCAGACGAAACCCCGGGGTCCGCTATGGCTACACCTTC.

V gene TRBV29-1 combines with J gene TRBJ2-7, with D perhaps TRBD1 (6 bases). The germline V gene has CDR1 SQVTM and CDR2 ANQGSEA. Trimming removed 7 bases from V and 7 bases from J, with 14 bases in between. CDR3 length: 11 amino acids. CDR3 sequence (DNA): TGCAGCGGATTACAGGGCCGTGAGCAGTACTTC. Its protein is CSGLQGREQYF.

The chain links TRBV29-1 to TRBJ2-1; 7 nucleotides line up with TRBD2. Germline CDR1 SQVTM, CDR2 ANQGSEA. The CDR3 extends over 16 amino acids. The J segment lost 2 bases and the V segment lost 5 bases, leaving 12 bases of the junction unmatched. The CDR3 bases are TGCAGCGTTACCGGGTCCTCTAGCGGAGCCTACAATGAGCAGTTCTTC. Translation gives CSVTGSSSGAYNEQFF.

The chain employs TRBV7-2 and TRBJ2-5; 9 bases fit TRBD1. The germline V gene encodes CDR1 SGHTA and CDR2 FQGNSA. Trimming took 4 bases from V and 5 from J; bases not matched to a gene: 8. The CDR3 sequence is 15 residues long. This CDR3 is CASSSSTGGWETQYF. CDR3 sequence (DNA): TGTGCCAGCAGCTCGAGCACAGGGGGCTGGGAGACCCAGTACTTC.

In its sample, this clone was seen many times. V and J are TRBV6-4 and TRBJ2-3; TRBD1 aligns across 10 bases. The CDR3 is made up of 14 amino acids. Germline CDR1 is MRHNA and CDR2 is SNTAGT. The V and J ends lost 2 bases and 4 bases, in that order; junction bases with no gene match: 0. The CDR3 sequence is CASSDGTGADTQYF. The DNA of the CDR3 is TGTGCCAGCAGTGACGGGACAGGGGCAGATACGCAGTATTTT.

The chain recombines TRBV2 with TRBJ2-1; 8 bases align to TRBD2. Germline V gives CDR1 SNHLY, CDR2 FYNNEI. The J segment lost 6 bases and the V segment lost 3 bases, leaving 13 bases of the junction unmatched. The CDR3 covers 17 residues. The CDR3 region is CASSDGPERELSNEQFF. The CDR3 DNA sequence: TGTGCCAGCAGTGATGGGCCAGAGCGGGAGTTATCCAATGAGCAGTTCTTC.

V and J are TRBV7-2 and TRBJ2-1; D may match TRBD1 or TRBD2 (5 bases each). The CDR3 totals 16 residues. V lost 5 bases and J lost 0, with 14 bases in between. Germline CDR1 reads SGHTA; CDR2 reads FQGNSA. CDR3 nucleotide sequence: TGTGCCAGCAGCCATGGGACCGTGAGCTCCTACAATGAGCAGTTCTTC. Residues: CASSHGTVSSYNEQFF. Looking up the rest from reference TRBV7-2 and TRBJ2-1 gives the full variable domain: GAGVSQSPSNKVTEKGKDVELRCDPISGHTALYWYRQSLGQGLEFLIYFQGNSAPDKSGLPSDRFSAERTGGSVSTLTIQRTQQEDSAVYLCASSHGTVSSYNEQFFGPGTRLTVL.

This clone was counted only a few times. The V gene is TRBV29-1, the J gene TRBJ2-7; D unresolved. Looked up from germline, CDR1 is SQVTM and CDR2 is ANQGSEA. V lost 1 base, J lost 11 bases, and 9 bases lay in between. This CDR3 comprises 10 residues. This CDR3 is CSVEGPPEYF. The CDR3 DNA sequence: TGCAGCGTTGAAGGCCCACCGGAGTACTTC.